This TCR beta chain was identified during a study of blood T cell repertoires in COVID-19. Study-level background: The origin of the acute and convalescent COVID-19 samples was the United States, Italy and Spain.

TCRdb keeps only in-frame clones here, not all; method: immunoSEQ multiplex PCR. The repertoire holds under 300,000 clones, with 84% as singletons. This clone has only a few counts. CDR1 and CDR2 from the germline V gene are MNHNS and SASEGT. V dropped 2 bases and J dropped 7 bases, with 11 bases sitting between them. The CDR3 covers 14 residues. The chain combines TRBV6-1 with TRBJ2-2, with D tentatively TRBD1 (6 bases). The sequenced material came from peripheral blood. This clonotype originated in a woman aged 35 to 49 who had recovered from COVID-19. The chain's CDR3 is CASSELQGGGELFF. The CDR3 DNA sequence: TGTGCCAGCAGTGAATTACAGGGTGGCGGGGAGCTGTTTTTT.